The 20 T cell receptor beta chains given below trace back to one sample, sequenced in a study of blood T cell repertoires in COVID-19. Method: immunoSEQ multiplex PCR; TCRdb's copy keeps in-frame clones and lacks some. The profile shows more than 110,000 clones, about 82% of them singletons. The sequencing input was peripheral blood. These receptors were obtained from a woman at least 80 years old with active or convalescent COVID-19.

This chain links TRBV19 with TRBJ2-3; tentative D call: TRBD1 (5 bases). V lost 6 bases, J lost 3 bases, and 16 bases lay in between. The CDR3 has 15 residues. Germline V gene data show CDR1 as LNHDA and CDR2 as SQIVND (reference sequence). The CDR3 DNA reads as TGTGCCAGTAGAAGTCATGCCAGGGTAACAGATACGCAGTATTTT. Protein sequence: CASRSHARVTDTQYF.

This clone was seen once. V usage is TRBV3-1 (or the pseudogene TRBV3-2) and J usage is TRBJ1-1; 7 bases are a match to TRBD1. V shed 2 bases, J shed 10 bases, and the junction held 19 bases outside the gene matches. CDR1 is LGHDT and CDR2 is YNNKEL in the germline V gene (reference sequence). The CDR3 consists of 17 residues. The CDR3 loop reads CASSQKGGQLDFFGAFF. The CDR3 DNA sequence: TGTGCCAGCAGCCAAAAGGGGGGACAGCTCGATTTTTTTGGAGCTTTCTTT.

The rearrangement uses TRBV18 and TRBJ2-7; 9 bases match TRBD1. In germline, CDR1 is KGHSH, CDR2 LQKENI. J lost 7 bases, V lost 4 bases, and 11 bases had no gene match. The CDR3 spans 15 residues. CDR3 protein: CASSLGNRGPLEQYF. The CDR3 nucleotides read TGTGCCAGCTCACTCGGGAACAGGGGGCCGCTTGAGCAGTACTTC.

The chain links TRBV5-1 to TRBJ2-3, with D tentatively TRBD2 (6 bases). This CDR3 has 14 amino acids. Germline V gene lookup returns CDR1 SGHRS and CDR2 YFSETQ. V lost 0 bases, J lost 3 bases, and 8 bases lay in between. The CDR3 nucleotides read TGCGCCAGCAGCTTGGTTCGGGGGACAGATACGCAGTATTTT. Its translation is CASSLVRGTDTQYF.

The rearrangement links TRBV6-2 or TRBV6-3 to TRBJ1-6, with D uncertain. V was cut by 0 bases and J by 6 bases, with 12 bases left in between. The CDR3 is 16 amino acids. Per the germline V gene, CDR1 is MNHEY and CDR2 is SVGEGT. The chain's CDR3 is CASSYSPGFRNSPLHF. The CDR3 region has the DNA TGTGCCAGCAGTTACTCGCCGGGTTTTCGTAATTCACCCCTCCACTTT.

The V call is TRBV5-6, the J call TRBJ1-4; D perhaps matches TRBD1 (5 bases). The germline CDR1 and CDR2 sequences are SGHDT and YYEEEE. The CDR3 extends over 15 amino acids. V was trimmed by 4 bases and J by 2 bases, leaving 12 bases between them. The CDR3 coding sequence is TGTGCCAGCAGCACCCTGGGGGGGACTAATGAAAAACTGTTTTTT. It codes for CASSTLGGTNEKLFF.

This clone was detected once. The rearrangement joins TRBV30 to TRBJ1-5; 7 bases agree with TRBD1. The length of the CDR3 is 14 residues. J gave up 7 bases and V 0 bases, and 6 bases lay outside the gene matches. CDR1 GTSNPN and CDR2 SVGIG come from the germline V gene (reference sequence). The CDR3 region has the DNA TGTGCCTGGAGTGTACAAGGGGGCAGGCAGCCCCAGCATTTT. Translation: CAWSVQGGRQPQHF.

The CDR3 coding sequence is TGCGCCAGCAGGCCTAGACAGGGACCGAACACTGAAGCTTTCTTT. Encoded protein: CASRPRQGPNTEAFF. This chain joins TRBV5-1 and TRBJ1-1; 7 bases map to TRBD1. With 5 bases clipped from V and 1 base from J, the junction kept 8 bases outside the gene matches. The germline V gene has CDR1 SGHRS and CDR2 YFSETQ. The CDR3 consists of 15 residues.

The chain combines TRBV29-1 with TRBJ2-3; 8 nucleotides agree with TRBD1. From germline, CDR1 is SQVTM and CDR2 ANQGSEA. J gave up 4 bases and V 8 bases, and 11 bases lay outside the gene matches. The CDR3 extends over 14 amino acids. The CDR3 here is CSFRTGLIPDTQYF. For the CDR3, the DNA is TGCAGCTTCCGGACAGGGTTAATCCCAGATACGCAGTATTTT.

This chain connects TRBV15 to TRBJ2-6; 7 bases map to TRBD1. Trimming took 9 bases from V and 0 from J; bases not matched to a gene: 8. The CDR3 runs to 16 residues. Germline V gives CDR1 LNHNV, CDR2 YYDKDF (reference sequence). The CDR3 DNA follows: TGTGCCACACACCCGGGACAGATCTCTGGGGCCAACGTCCTGACTTTC. Translating gives CATHPGQISGANVLTF.

The chain has TRBV6-2 or TRBV6-3 and TRBJ2-2; TRBD1 matches 7 bases. Losses at the gene ends were 5 bases for V and 4 bases for J; bases not matched to a gene: 7. This CDR3 spans 15 amino acids. Germline V gene data show CDR1 as MNHEY and CDR2 as SVGEGT. CDR3 coding DNA: TGTGCCAGCAGTACAGGGGCCGCAATCACCGGGGAGCTGTTTTTT. Its translation: CASSTGAAITGELFF.

The chain employs TRBV6-1 and TRBJ1-2; TRBD1 matches at 8 bases. Germline V CDR1 and CDR2: MNHNS, SASEGT. Unmatched junction bases numbered 2, after V lost 3 bases and J lost 2 bases. CDR3 size: 14 residues. CDR3 coding DNA: TGTGCCAGCAGTGATCGGACAGGGAACTATGGCTACACCTTC. The encoded protein is CASSDRTGNYGYTF.

The J gene is TRBJ2-7, the V gene TRBV29-1; the D gene is possibly TRBD1 (5 bases). V was cut by 6 bases and J by 1 base, with 13 bases left in between. This CDR3 region has 13 residues. Per germline, CDR1 SQVTM and CDR2 ANQGSEA. CDR3 sequence: CSVTREGSYEQYF. The CDR3 DNA is TGCAGCGTCACCAGGGAAGGTTCCTACGAGCAGTACTTC.

This clone showed up just once. The rearrangement links TRBV25-1 to TRBJ1-2; possible D gene TRBD1, 6 bases. Per the germline V gene, CDR1 is MGHDK and CDR2 is SYGVNS. V lost 6 bases and J 7 bases, leaving 15 bases between the germline ends. This CDR3 contains 13 residues. The CDR3 region has the DNA TGTGCCAGCAGAACAGACAGGATAGGTGGCTACACCTTC. It encodes CASRTDRIGGYTF.

The chain uses TRBV4-2 and TRBJ2-7; D might be TRBD1 (7 bases). The length of the CDR3 is 16 residues. Germline V gene data show CDR1 as LGHNA and CDR2 as YNFKEQ. Between the trimmed V and J ends, which lost 2 bases and 4 bases, there was a span of 18 bases. CDR3 in amino acids: CASSQRLKGAGYEQYF. In DNA form, the CDR3 reads TGTGCCAGCAGCCAACGCCTGAAGGGGGCGGGATACGAGCAGTACTTC.

To note about this clone: Sequence at one end of the junction differs from germline and may be a read error. The chain joins TRBV20-1 to TRBJ2-7; the D gene is possibly TRBD2 (6 bases). Germline CDR1 reads DFQATT; CDR2 reads SNEGSKA (reference sequence). This CDR3 has 9 residues. CDR3 loop: CSARTSRFF. The CDR3 DNA reads as TGCAGTGCTAGAACTAGCAGGTTCTTC.

This chain links TRBV30 with TRBJ1-5; 8 bases are a match to TRBD1. The CDR3 sequence is 17 residues long. CDR1 is GTSNPN and CDR2 is SVGIG in the germline V gene (reference sequence). V shed 3 bases and J 2 bases; nucleotides not matched to a gene: 12. The CDR3 here is CAWSRDRMASGNQPQHF. The CDR3 DNA reads as TGTGCCTGGAGCCGGGACAGGATGGCTTCGGGCAATCAGCCCCAGCATTTT. Filled out from reference TRBV30 and TRBJ1-5, the complete variable domain reads SQTIHQWPATLVQPVGSPLSLECTVEGTSNPNLYWYRQAAGRGLQLLFYSVGIGQISSEVPQNLSASRPQDRQFILSSKKLLLSDSGFYLCAWSRDRMASGNQPQHFGDGTRLSIL.

The rearrangement joins TRBV6-2 or TRBV6-3 to TRBJ2-6; 7 nucleotides align to TRBD2. The germline gives CDR1 MNHEY, CDR2 SVGEGT. J gave up 2 bases and V 5 bases, and 3 bases lay outside the gene matches. The CDR3 is 15 amino acids. This chain's CDR3 is CASSLGGTGANVLTF. The CDR3 coding sequence is TGTGCCAGCAGTCTCGGGGGGACTGGGGCCAACGTCCTGACTTTC.

This chain links TRBV3-1 (or the pseudogene TRBV3-2) with TRBJ2-7; 13 bases fit TRBD2. J gave up 1 base and V 3 bases, and 6 bases lay outside the gene matches. The CDR3 length is 17 residues. Germline CDR1 is LGHDT and CDR2 is YNNKEL (reference sequence). This chain's CDR3 is CASSQGLAGSGSYEQYF. The CDR3, as DNA: TGTGCCAGCAGCCAGGGACTAGCGGGGTCAGGTTCCTACGAGCAGTACTTC.

CDR3 bases: TGTGCCAGCAGGTCACAGTTAAACACCATATATTTT. It translates to CASRSQLNTIYF. V is TRBV2 and J is TRBJ1-3; D gene ambiguous. Germline V gene sequence: CDR1 SNHLY, CDR2 FYNNEI. The CDR3 extends over 12 amino acids. Between the trimmed V and J ends, which lost 6 bases and 6 bases, there was a span of 9 bases. Looking up the rest from reference TRBV2 and TRBJ1-3 gives the full variable domain: EPEVTQTPSHQVTQMGQEVILRCVPISNHLYFYWYRQILGQKVEFLVSFYNNEISEKSEIFDDQFSVERPDGSNFTLKIRSTKLEDSAMYFCASRSQLNTIYFGEGSWLTVV.